This is a list of T cell receptor beta chains from one sample in a study of cytomegalovirus exposure and HLA in healthy donors. This table comes from immunoSEQ multiplex PCR, and its TCRdb copy is limited to in-frame clones, with some not included. The sample yields around 200,000 clones, over 75% seen once. The sample taken for sequencing was PBMCs. The receptors derive from a woman in her fifties or sixties in good health and CMV-seronegative. The CDR3 runs from the conserved cysteine through the conserved F or W.

j_gene: TRBJ2-7
len: 15
v_gene: TRBV7-2
CDR3aa: CASSLKGTGGNEQYF

j_gene: TRBJ2-7
len: 14
v_gene: TRBV5-1
CDR3aa: CASRGQGRGYEQYF

j_gene: TRBJ1-3
len: 16
v_gene: TRBV18
CDR3aa: CASSPLAESSGNTIYF

j_gene: TRBJ2-2
len: 19
v_gene: TRBV7-9
CDR3aa: CASSPRTSGSFANTGELFF

j_gene: TRBJ2-2
len: 18
v_gene: TRBV9
CDR3aa: CASSFGTGGLVDTGELFF

j_gene: TRBJ2-7
len: 15
v_gene: TRBV5-1
CDR3aa: CASSVAGTSTYEQYF

j_gene: TRBJ2-3
len: 16
v_gene: TRBV6-4
CDR3aa: CASSDSGLAATDTQYF

j_gene: TRBJ1-5
len: 14
v_gene: TRBV6-5
CDR3aa: CASSYGRDQGSQHF

j_gene: TRBJ2-3
len: 16
v_gene: TRBV27
CDR3aa: CASSLYGRGYGDTQYF

j_gene: NA
len: 15
v_gene: TRBV19
CDR3aa: CASSIGSGPTYEQYF

j_gene: TRBJ1-6
len: 16
v_gene: TRBV7-8
CDR3aa: CASSLIGSSYNSPLHF

j_gene: TRBJ1-2
len: 12
v_gene: TRBV5-1
CDR3aa: CASSLEGDGYTF

j_gene: TRBJ1-3
len: 14
v_gene: TRBV6-5
CDR3aa: CAVRTGVGGNTIYF

j_gene: TRBJ2-3
len: 15
v_gene: TRBV9
CDR3aa: CASSASGARTDTQYF

j_gene: TRBJ2-1
len: 16
v_gene: TRBV5-4
CDR3aa: CASSFPSGSSHNEQFF

j_gene: TRBJ2-5
len: 13
v_gene: TRBV27
CDR3aa: CASTAGYQETQYF

j_gene: TRBJ2-5
len: 15
v_gene: TRBV5-8
CDR3aa: CASSSGQGAWETQYF

j_gene: TRBJ1-2
len: 16
v_gene: TRBV5-6
CDR3aa: CASSLATGEMYSGYTF

j_gene: TRBJ1-2
len: 16
v_gene: TRBV6-1
CDR3aa: CASSEAPGTGNYGYTF

j_gene: TRBJ2-1
len: 18
v_gene: TRBV18
CDR3aa: CASSPLDPYRVSYNEQFF

j_gene: TRBJ2-6
len: 17
v_gene: TRBV30
CDR3aa: CAWSVQGLFSGANVLTF

j_gene: TRBJ1-1
len: 14
v_gene: TRBV28
CDR3aa: CASSTQGAWTEAFF

j_gene: TRBJ2-1
len: 16
v_gene: TRBV5-4
CDR3aa: CASSPGTGGTYNEQFF

j_gene: TRBJ1-1
len: 16
v_gene: TRBV7-9
CDR3aa: CASSPRTGGSNTEAFF

j_gene: TRBJ1-3
len: 15
v_gene: TRBV4-2
CDR3aa: CASSLPGSTGNTIYF

j_gene: TRBJ2-6
len: 15
v_gene: TRBV7-3
CDR3aa: CASSPRVSGANVLTF

j_gene: TRBJ2-7
len: 14
v_gene: TRBV2
CDR3aa: CAGQGQGDFNEQYF

j_gene: TRBJ1-2
len: 17
v_gene: TRBV6-4
CDR3aa: CASSAPTGRPGINGYTF

j_gene: TRBJ2-5
len: 14
v_gene: TRBV30
CDR3aa: CAWSTGQIQETQYF

j_gene: TRBJ1-1
len: 15
v_gene: TRBV12-5
CDR3aa: CASGLPGTGGTEAFF

j_gene: TRBJ2-2
len: 14
v_gene: TRBV6-1
CDR3aa: CASSLTTNTGELFF

j_gene: TRBJ1-2
len: 14
v_gene: TRBV5-4
CDR3aa: CASSGKTPNYGYTF

j_gene: TRBJ2-7
len: 13
v_gene: TRBV5-1
CDR3aa: CASSPGNSYEQYF

j_gene: TRBJ2-2
len: 15
v_gene: TRBV28
CDR3aa: CASSFERLLTGELFF

j_gene: TRBJ1-2
len: 13
v_gene: TRBV2
CDR3aa: CASKFVVLGGYTF

j_gene: TRBJ2-7
len: 13
v_gene: TRBV6-5
CDR3aa: CASRGSEGGEQYF

j_gene: TRBJ2-7
len: 15
v_gene: TRBV27
CDR3aa: CASSPRRRASYEQYF

j_gene: TRBJ2-7
len: 11
v_gene: TRBV28
CDR3aa: CASSFNYEQYF

j_gene: TRBJ1-1
len: 13
v_gene: TRBV6-5
CDR3aa: CASRTPGGTEAFF

j_gene: TRBJ2-5
len: 14
v_gene: TRBV5-4
CDR3aa: CASSLAGGKETQYF

j_gene: TRBJ2-1
len: 13
v_gene: TRBV30
CDR3aa: CAWSGTSLNEQFF

j_gene: TRBJ1-1
len: 16
v_gene: TRBV19
CDR3aa: CASSLGQERGATEAFF

j_gene: TRBJ1-5
len: 12
v_gene: TRBV27
CDR3aa: CASSFRGQPQHF

j_gene: TRBJ2-5
len: 15
v_gene: TRBV18
CDR3aa: CASSRPGLAGETQYF

j_gene: TRBJ2-1
len: 19
v_gene: TRBV4-1
CDR3aa: CASSQEPSGRAVSYNEQFF

j_gene: TRBJ2-7
len: 15
v_gene: TRBV4-3
CDR3aa: CASSQVAAGAPEQYF

j_gene: TRBJ2-1
len: 16
v_gene: TRBV15
CDR3aa: CATSRVGTSAYNEQFF

j_gene: TRBJ2-4
len: 15
v_gene: TRBV28
CDR3aa: CASSSGRGAKNIQYF

j_gene: TRBJ2-7
len: 14
v_gene: TRBV7-2
CDR3aa: CASSPGLGIYEQYF

j_gene: TRBJ1-4
len: 17
v_gene: TRBV7-6
CDR3aa: CASSYGQGKGVREKLFF

j_gene: TRBJ2-7
len: 15
v_gene: TRBV18
CDR3aa: CASSPGTGGTYEQYF

j_gene: TRBJ2-6
len: 15
v_gene: TRBV30
CDR3aa: CAWSQTGGRANVLTF

j_gene: TRBJ1-1
len: 12
v_gene: TRBV7-9
CDR3aa: CASSLSNTEAFF

j_gene: TRBJ2-7
len: 17
v_gene: TRBV19
CDR3aa: CASSPWTSGSGSYEQYF

j_gene: TRBJ2-2
len: 20
v_gene: TRBV9
CDR3aa: CASSVEVVAGGRGAGGELFF